This TCR beta chain emerged from a study of blood T cell repertoires in COVID-19. Study in general: Samples taken during acute and convalescent COVID-19 were collected in the United States, Italy and Spain. PBMCs, B-cell-depleted T cells, or T cells were the source of the cDNA or gDNA that made up the material.

Method: immunoSEQ multiplex PCR; TCRdb's copy keeps in-frame clones and lacks some. The sample has about 77,000 clones, less than 75% seen once; the top ten hold around 21%. Looked up from germline, CDR1 is MNHEY and CDR2 is SVGAGI. The CDR3 has 15 amino acids. V shed 4 bases and J 0 bases; nucleotides not matched to a gene: 6. The source is a man aged 55 to 70 with acute or convalescent COVID-19. The sequencing sample was made of peripheral blood. This chain connects TRBV6-5 to TRBJ2-7; 7 bases are shared with TRBD2. In DNA form, the CDR3 reads TGTGCCAGCAGTTCACGGAGCGGGGTCTCCTACGAGCAGTACTTC. It codes for CASSSRSGVSYEQYF.